The 32 T cell receptor beta chains below all came from one sample that was sequenced in a study of blood T cell repertoires in COVID-19. The assay was immunoSEQ multiplex PCR, and TCRdb's table has in-frame clones only and misses some. The sample comprises about 72,000 clones, roughly nine tenths of which are singletons, and 7.3% rests with the top ten. Sequencing input: peripheral blood. The receptors were gathered from a human donor in a cohort sampled during active COVID-19.

The rearrangement joins TRBV6-5 to TRBJ1-5, with 10 bases that match TRBD1. The germline CDR1 and CDR2 sequences are MNHEY and SVGAGI. CDR3 size: 15 residues. V lost 6 bases and J lost 5; bases outside the gene matches: 7. The CDR3 here is CASRRGQGDDQPQHF. In nucleotides, the CDR3 is TGTGCCAGCAGGAGAGGACAGGGGGATGATCAGCCCCAGCATTTT.

V is TRBV29-1 and J is TRBJ2-5; D ambiguous. Trimming removed 3 bases from V and 4 bases from J, with 9 bases in between. CDR1 SQVTM and CDR2 ANQGSEA come from the germline V gene. The CDR3 extends over 12 amino acids. The CDR3 here is CSVDGFGETQYF. For the CDR3, the DNA is TGCAGCGTTGACGGGTTTGGAGAGACCCAGTACTTC.

This clone was seen once. V gene TRBV10-3 combines with J gene TRBJ1-5; D is perhaps TRBD1 (6 bases). V shed 4 bases and J shed 4 bases, with 11 bases lying between them. Germline CDR1 and CDR2: ENHRY and SYGVKD. The CDR3 consists of 14 residues. The CDR3 coding sequence is TGTGCCATCAGTGCACAGGGAACAAATCAGCCCCAGCATTTT. This gives the protein CAISAQGTNQPQHF.

The rearrangement links TRBV2 to TRBJ2-3; D gene uncertain. The CDR3 totals 15 residues. Trimming removed 6 bases at V and 2 bases at J, with 15 bases between. CDR1 and CDR2 (germline): SNHLY, FYNNEI. CDR3 nucleotide sequence: TGTGCCAGCAGCGATGACACCCCCCACACAGATACGCAGTATTTT. The encoded protein is CASSDDTPHTDTQYF. The full variable domain, completed using reference TRBV2 and TRBJ2-3, is EPEVTQTPSHQVTQMGQEVILRCVPISNHLYFYWYRQILGQKVEFLVSFYNNEISEKSEIFDDQFSVERPDGSNFTLKIRSTKLEDSAMYFCASSDDTPHTDTQYFGPGTRLTVL.

The chain employs TRBV4-3 and TRBJ2-3; TRBD2 aligns across 8 bases. Germline V lookup: CDR1 LGHNA, CDR2 YSLEER. The CDR3 has 19 amino acids. Trimming took 4 bases from V and 2 from J; bases not matched to a gene: 17. In nucleotides, the CDR3 is TGCGCCAGCAGCCTTCGACTACGGCGGGCGGGGGGCCCCACAGATACGCAGTATTTT. It encodes CASSLRLRRAGGPTDTQYF.

The gene calls are TRBV7-2 and TRBJ2-1, with 10 bases identical to TRBD1. The CDR3 length is 14 residues. CDR1 is SGHTA and CDR2 is FQGNSA in the germline V gene. J gave up 9 bases and V 4 bases, and 6 bases lay outside the gene matches. As DNA, the CDR3 is TGTGCCAGCAGCTCGCCGGGACAGGGGAGTGAGCAGTTCTTC. Its translation: CASSSPGQGSEQFF.

This sequence joins TRBV5-1 and TRBJ1-4; perhaps TRBD1 as D (6 bases). This CDR3 is 18 amino acids long. V was pared by 2 bases and J by 7 bases, with 24 bases between. CDR1 is SGHRS and CDR2 is YFSETQ in the germline V gene. The CDR3 sequence is CASSFRPIQNRDPEKLFF. CDR3 nucleotide sequence: TGCGCCAGCAGCTTCCGGCCAATCCAAAACAGGGACCCTGAAAAACTGTTTTTT.

The chain uses TRBV21-1 and TRBJ1-2; the table assigns TRBD1, which was not confirmed against the DNA. TRBV21-1 is shown as a pseudogene. The CDR3 has 15 residues. Written as DNA, the CDR3 is TGTGCCAGCAGCATTCTTAGGGGCTATTGTGATGGCTACACCTTC. This translates into CASSILRGYCDGYTF.

The V call is TRBV18, the J call TRBJ2-1; D is possibly TRBD2 (5 bases). The germline V gene has CDR1 KGHSH and CDR2 LQKENI. The CDR3 runs 14 residues. The ends were cut back, 5 bases at V and 8 bases at J, with 16 bases in the middle. The CDR3 bases are TGTGCCAGCTCAATATTAGGACTCGAGGATGAGCAGTTCTTC. It is translated as CASSILGLEDEQFF.

This chain connects TRBV6-5 to TRBJ2-5, with 7 bases identical to TRBD1. CDR1 and CDR2 (germline): MNHEY, SVGAGI. Trimming took 11 bases from V and 5 from J; bases not matched to a gene: 14. The CDR3 has 14 residues. CDR3 protein: CAVKEGARVETQYF. The DNA for the CDR3 is TGTGCCGTTAAAGAGGGGGCGCGGGTGGAGACCCAGTACTTC.

This clone was seen just once. V usage is TRBV7-2 and J usage is TRBJ2-3; perhaps TRBD2 as D (5 bases). The length of the CDR3 is 16 residues. Germline lookup yields CDR1 SGHTA and CDR2 FQGNSA. V was cut by 5 bases and J by 0 bases, with 15 bases left in between. The CDR3 is CASSRGRASSTDTQYF. DNA for the CDR3: TGTGCCAGCAGCCGGGGTAGAGCTTCTAGCACAGATACGCAGTATTTT.

The chain employs TRBV9 and TRBJ2-4, with 8 bases fitting TRBD1. With 7 bases clipped from V and 0 bases from J, the junction kept 3 bases outside the gene matches. Germline loops: CDR1 SGDLS, CDR2 YYNGEE. CDR3 size: 14 residues. The DNA of the CDR3 is TGTGCCAGCCGGGACAGGCAAGCCAAAAACATTCAGTACTTC. The encoded protein is CASRDRQAKNIQYF.

V usage is TRBV29-1 and J usage is TRBJ2-2; 10 positions agree with TRBD2. The CDR3 is 17 amino acids. J gave up 0 bases and V 6 bases, and 10 bases lay outside the gene matches. CDR1 SQVTM and CDR2 ANQGSEA come from the germline V gene. For the CDR3, the DNA is TGCAGCGTCGGAGAACTAGCGGGACGGCCGAACACCGGGGAGCTGTTTTTT. The encoded protein is CSVGELAGRPNTGELFF.

The V gene is TRBV5-1, the J gene TRBJ2-2; D is possibly TRBD2 (6 bases). Germline V lookup: CDR1 SGHRS, CDR2 YFSETQ. The V gene lost 4 bases and the J gene lost 10 bases, with 17 bases spanning the gap. This CDR3 region has 14 residues. The CDR3 spells CASSMSARREELFF. The CDR3 nucleotides read TGCGCCAGCAGCATGTCCGCTAGGAGGGAGGAGCTGTTTTTT. The full variable domain, with the rest looked up from reference TRBV5-1 and TRBJ2-2, is KAGVTQTPRYLIKTRGQQVTLSCSPISGHRSVSWYQQTPGQGLQFLFEYFSETQRNKGNFPGRFSGRQFSNSRSEMNVSTLELGDSALYLCASSMSARREELFFGEGSRLTVL.

The genes are TRBV7-3 and TRBJ2-7; 8 bases align to TRBD2. V trimming: 2 bases; J trimming: 5 bases; junction bases outside the gene matches: 5. The CDR3 totals 14 residues. Germline values: CDR1 SGHTA, CDR2 FQGTGA. The CDR3 region has the DNA TGTGCCAGCAGCTTAGCGGGGGGCTTGAACGAGCAGTACTTC. Translating it yields CASSLAGGLNEQYF. Drawing the rest from reference TRBV7-3 and TRBJ2-7, the complete variable domain is GAGVSQTPSNKVTEKGKYVELRCDPISGHTALYWYRQSLGQGPEFLIYFQGTGAADDSGLPNDRFFAVRPEGSVSTLKIQRTERGDSAVYLCASSLAGGLNEQYFGPGTRLTVT.

This CDR3 reads CAIQGRTSGYPNTGELFF. The CDR3 DNA reads as TGTGCGATACAAGGGAGGACTAGCGGGTACCCGAACACCGGGGAGCTGTTTTTT. This chain links TRBV28 with TRBJ2-2; 11 positions match TRBD2. The CDR3 sequence is 18 residues long. Germline-derived CDR1 and CDR2 are MDHEN and SYDVKM.

The chain employs TRBV18 and TRBJ2-1; TRBD2 matches 14 bases. Germline V gene sequence: CDR1 KGHSH, CDR2 LQKENI. Trimming removed 3 bases from V and 9 bases from J; junction bases left unmatched: 4. CDR3 size: 15 residues. The DNA of the CDR3 is TGTGCCAGCTCACCGCCGGGACTAGCGGGAGCTGAGCAGTTCTTC. Protein sequence: CASSPPGLAGAEQFF. The variable domain in full, completed from reference TRBV18 and TRBJ2-1, reads NAGVMQNPRHLVRRRGQEARLRCSPMKGHSHVYWYRQLPEEGLKFMVYLQKENIIDESGMPKERFSAEFPKEGPSILRIQQVVRGDSAAYFCASSPPGLAGAEQFFGPGTRLTVL.

This clone was seen a single time. V gene TRBV13 combines with J gene TRBJ2-2, with 12 bases lining up with TRBD2. Germline V gives CDR1 PRHDT, CDR2 FYEKMQ (reference sequence). The ends lost 5 bases at V and 6 bases at J; junction bases unmatched: 4. CDR3 size: 15 residues. Here the CDR3 reads CASSVLAGGAGELFF. Here the CDR3 DNA reads TGTGCCAGCAGCGTCCTAGCGGGGGGGGCCGGGGAGCTGTTTTTT.

This clone was detected a few times. V usage is TRBV9 and J usage is TRBJ1-3; TRBD1 is a possible D gene (5 bases). The CDR3 has 15 amino acids. Germline lookup yields CDR1 SGDLS and CDR2 YYNGEE. Trimming took off 0 bases at V and 0 bases at J, with 7 bases between the two ends. DNA of the CDR3: TGTGCCAGCAGCGTAGTCGGGGGCTCTGGAAACACCATATATTTT. Protein: CASSVVGGSGNTIYF.

The chain's CDR3 is CASKGQLGGNTIYF. CDR3 sequence (DNA): TGTGCCAGCAAAGGACAGTTGGGTGGAAACACCATATATTTT. This chain connects TRBV6-5 to TRBJ1-3; TRBD1 is a possible D gene (6 bases). The V gene lost 7 bases and the J gene lost 3 bases, with 13 bases spanning the gap. The CDR3 contains 14 residues. The germline V gene encodes CDR1 MNHEY and CDR2 SVGAGI.

This chain uses TRBV19 with TRBJ2-2, with TRBD2 matching 7 bases. Per the germline V gene, CDR1 is LNHDA and CDR2 is SQIVND (reference sequence). V was clipped by 7 bases and J by 6 bases; unmatched bases: 14. This CDR3 is 16 amino acids long. The CDR3 DNA sequence: TGTGCCAGTACCGGGACTATAAGTGGAGGACCCGGGGAGCTGTTTTTT. This encodes CASTGTISGGPGELFF.

The CDR3 DNA is TGTGCCAGCCAACTTAATAGGAACACTGAAGCTTTCTTT. The encoded protein is CASQLNRNTEAFF. This chain connects TRBV7-2 to TRBJ1-1; D is ambiguous. The CDR3 runs to 13 residues. Trimming pared 8 bases from V and 1 base from J, leaving 11 bases between. CDR1 is SGHTA, CDR2 FQGNSA, per germline.

This rearrangement joins TRBV2 to TRBJ2-7, with D possibly matching TRBD1 (5 bases). Germline CDR1 SNHLY, CDR2 FYNNEI. The CDR3 length is 13 residues. Trimming stripped 4 bases from V and 4 bases from J, with 11 bases between. CDR3 nucleotide sequence: TGTGCCAGCAGTGTAGTTAAGGGGTACGAGCAGTACTTC. As protein: CASSVVKGYEQYF.

This clone was recorded a few times. The J gene is TRBJ1-1, the V gene TRBV21-1. TRBV21-1 is a documented pseudogene. The length of the CDR3 is 16 residues. CDR3 bases: TGTGCCAGCAGCCCGCGAGGGAGCACCCCCGAACGGGAAGCTTTCTTT. Translation gives CASSPRGSTPEREAFF.

Here the CDR3 reads CASSKGQGETEAFF. DNA of the CDR3: TGTGCCAGCAGTAAGGGACAGGGAGAAACTGAAGCTTTCTTT. The rearrangement uses TRBV14 and TRBJ1-1; 9 positions agree with TRBD1. The CDR3 spans 14 residues. In germline, CDR1 is SGHDN, CDR2 FVKESK. J gave up 5 bases and V 6 bases, and 7 bases lay outside the gene matches.

This clone was seen once. V and J are TRBV2 and TRBJ2-5; 9 bases map to TRBD1. This CDR3 has 15 residues. The germline V gene has CDR1 SNHLY and CDR2 FYNNEI. V lost 10 bases and J lost 5; bases outside the gene matches: 14. CDR3 residues: CAIPPMTGQGETQYF. CDR3 nucleotides: TGTGCCATCCCTCCCATGACCGGACAGGGGGAGACCCAGTACTTC.

The chain uses TRBV6-2 or TRBV6-3 and TRBJ1-6; D might be TRBD1 (6 bases). This CDR3 spans 16 amino acids. Germline V gene lookup returns CDR1 MNHEY and CDR2 SVGEGT. The V end lost 5 bases, the J end lost 7 bases, and 18 bases lay between the germline ends. The CDR3 DNA is TGTGCCAGCAGTCGCCCCGGCAGGGGAGGGAATTCACCCCTCCACTTT. Translation: CASSRPGRGGNSPLHF.

This clone has a single count. The V and J genes are TRBV18 and TRBJ2-1, with a possible D match to TRBD2 (5 bases). This CDR3 has 16 residues. Germline V gives CDR1 KGHSH, CDR2 LQKENI. Trimming shortened V by 1 base and J by 0 bases, and 10 bases separated the two germline ends. This chain's CDR3 is CASSPLAFSSYNEQFF. The CDR3 DNA sequence: TGTGCCAGCTCACCACTAGCGTTCAGCTCCTACAATGAGCAGTTCTTC.

Remarks on this clone: The same CDR3 is also encoded by other DNA sequences in this sample. The chain combines TRBV7-2 with TRBJ2-1; D is possibly TRBD2 (5 bases). The CDR3 extends over 15 amino acids. The germline V and J ends were trimmed by 0 bases and 4 bases, with 10 bases remaining between them. Looked up from germline, CDR1 is SGHTA and CDR2 is FQGNSA. The CDR3 DNA sequence: TGTGCCAGCAGCTTAGCGGCGGGTTCGTACAATGAGCAGTTCTTC. Its translation: CASSLAAGSYNEQFF.

This chain links TRBV15 with TRBJ2-6, with 13 bases fitting TRBD2. Germline trimming cut 4 bases from V and 1 base from J; bases unmatched to any gene: 1. CDR1 is LNHNV, CDR2 YYDKDF, per germline (reference sequence). CDR3 length equals 17 residues. The CDR3 DNA is TGTGCCACCAGCATACTAGCGGGAGGGTCTGGGGCCAACGTCCTGACTTTC. This gives the protein CATSILAGGSGANVLTF.

The J gene is TRBJ1-1, the V gene TRBV11-2, with 10 bases identical to TRBD1. The CDR3 has 13 residues. V gave up 8 bases and J gave up 6 bases; unmatched junction bases: 6. Germline CDR1 SGHAT, CDR2 FQNNGV. CDR3: CASGSGTGAEAFF. In DNA, the CDR3 is TGTGCCAGCGGGTCCGGGACAGGGGCTGAAGCTTTCTTT.

This chain uses TRBV13 with TRBJ2-1; D gene uncertain. V was trimmed by 7 bases and J by 1 base, leaving 11 bases between them. CDR1 is PRHDT, CDR2 FYEKMQ, per germline (reference sequence). The CDR3 spans 14 residues. The CDR3 loop is CASTVKTSYNEQFF. The CDR3, as DNA: TGTGCCAGCACCGTTAAAACTTCCTACAATGAGCAGTTCTTC.